Given below is one T cell receptor beta chain in context. As yet, its antigen is unknown. This specimen comes from a study of vaccination and CD4 T cells after COVID-19. Study observations and caveats: Median numbers of SARS-CoV-2-reactive clonotypes increased from approximately 21 to 40 (not a significant change).

Treatment meaning: roughly 11-day PBMC culture with coronavirus spike peptide pools or control peptides (ViraFEST assay). With the Oncomine TCR Beta short-read assay, DNA from cultured CD4+ T cells was sequenced. TCRdb re-derived calls from the PCR reads in MiXCR, one entry per CDR3 protein. The sample lists about 11,000 distinct CDR3 sequences; approximately 32% were seen once. The sequence derives from a human donor who had recovered from COVID-19. This specimen was CD4+ T cells from blood, cultured in vitro, taken after SARS-CoV-2 vaccination.

Here the CDR3 DNA reads TGTGCCAGCAGTTTATCGGCATACGGGAGCTACGAGCAGTACTTC. Translated: CASSLSAYGSYEQYF. J is TRBJ2-7 and V is TRBV27; possible D gene TRBD2, 6 bases. The CDR3 contains 15 residues. Germline-derived CDR1 and CDR2 are MNHEY and SMNVEV (reference sequence). V lost 0 bases, J lost 3 bases, and 12 bases lay in between.